These 2 T cell receptor beta chains were all obtained from the same sample, sequenced in a study of response to subunit inactivated influenza vaccine. One entry per CDR3 protein results from TCRdb running MiXCR on the RT-PCR reads. The table has about 540,000 distinct CDR3 sequences, 14% seen once. This specimen was PBMCs from blood, taken 11 to 12 days after vaccination. Receptors originate from a man aged 50 to 60 who received an inactivated influenza vaccine.

In nucleotides, the CDR3 is TGTGCCAGCAAGGCCCCTCGAGGGACTAGCGGGAGCGGTGGGCAGTTCTTC. Amino acids: CASKAPRGTSGSGGQFF. The chain has TRBV7-9 and TRBJ2-1, with 14 bases lining up with TRBD2. The CDR3 is made up of 17 amino acids. The V and J ends lost 7 bases and 12 bases, in that order; junction bases with no gene match: 17. Germline-derived CDR1 and CDR2 are SEHNR and FQNEAQ (reference sequence). Variable domain in full (rest from reference TRBV7-9 and TRBJ2-1): DTGVSQNPRHKITKRGQNVTFRCDPISEHNRLYWYRQTLGQGPEFLTYFQNEAQLEKSRLLSDRFSAERPKGSFSTLEIQRTEQGDSAMYLCASKAPRGTSGSGGQFFGPGTRLTVL.

This clonotype was recorded many times. The chain couples TRBV24-1 to TRBJ1-1; no clear D. V dropped 0 bases and J dropped 4 bases, with 5 bases sitting between them. The CDR3 runs to 13 residues. CDR1 is KGHDR, CDR2 SFDVKD, per germline. The CDR3 nucleotides read TGTGCCACCAGTGATTTGCTAGGCACTGAAGCTTTCTTT. Encoded protein: CATSDLLGTEAFF.